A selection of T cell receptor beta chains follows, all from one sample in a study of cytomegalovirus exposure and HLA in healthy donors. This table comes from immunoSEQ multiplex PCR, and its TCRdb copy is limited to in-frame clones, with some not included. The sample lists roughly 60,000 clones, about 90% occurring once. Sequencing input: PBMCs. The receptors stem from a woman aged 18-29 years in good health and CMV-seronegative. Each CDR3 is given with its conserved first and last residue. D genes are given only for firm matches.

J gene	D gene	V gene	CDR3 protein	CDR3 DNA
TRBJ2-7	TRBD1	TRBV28	CASKGQGATSSYEQYF	TGTGCCAGCAAAGGACAGGGGGCCACCTCCTCCTACGAGCAGTACTTC
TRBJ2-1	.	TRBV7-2	CASSLAQPGVGEQFF	TGTGCCAGCAGCTTAGCCCAGCCGGGGGTCGGTGAGCAGTTCTTC
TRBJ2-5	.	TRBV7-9	CASTPSGGVETQYF	TGTGCCAGCACCCCCTCCGGGGGAGTGGAGACCCAGTACTTC
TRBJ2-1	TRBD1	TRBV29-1	CSVEDSSGQGSNEQFF	TGCAGCGTTGAAGATTCTTCGGGACAGGGGAGCAATGAGCAGTTCTTC
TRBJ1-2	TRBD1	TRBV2	CASRGLATGPPNYGYTF	TGTGCCAGCAGGGGCTTGGCGACAGGGCCTCCTAACTATGGCTACACCTTC
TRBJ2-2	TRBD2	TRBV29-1	CSVSSGTGELFF	TGCAGCGTGTCTAGCGGGACCGGGGAGCTGTTTTTT
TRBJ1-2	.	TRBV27	CASSYGYGYGYTF	TGTGCCAGCAGTTACGGGTATGGCTATGGCTACACCTTC
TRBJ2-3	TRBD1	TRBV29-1	CSAKTRQGTDTQYF	TGCAGCGCTAAAACCCGACAGGGGACAGATACGCAGTATTTT
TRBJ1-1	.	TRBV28	CASRPDRSAEAFF	TGTGCCAGCAGGCCTGACAGGTCCGCTGAAGCTTTCTTT
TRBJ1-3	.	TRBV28	CASSSTVFSGNTIYF	TGTGCCAGCAGTTCGACAGTATTCTCTGGAAACACCATATATTTT
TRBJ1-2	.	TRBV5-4	CASSTGDNYGYTF	TGTGCCAGCAGCACGGGGGATAACTATGGCTACACCTTC
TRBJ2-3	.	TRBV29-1	CSVEADSADTQYF	TGCAGCGTTGAGGCGGATTCCGCAGATACGCAGTATTTT
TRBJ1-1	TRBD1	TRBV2	CASSQDRGYSAFF	TGTGCCAGCAGTCAGGACAGGGGATACTCTGCTTTCTTT
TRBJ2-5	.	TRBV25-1	CASSEFGETQYF	TGTGCCAGCAGTGAATTCGGAGAGACCCAGTACTTC
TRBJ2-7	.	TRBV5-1	CASSLRGFGGLGEQYF	TGCGCCAGCAGCTTGAGGGGTTTCGGGGGTTTGGGCGAGCAGTACTTC
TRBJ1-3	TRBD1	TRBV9	CASSRQGAKGNTIYF	TGTGCCAGCAGCCGACAGGGGGCTAAGGGAAACACCATATATTTT
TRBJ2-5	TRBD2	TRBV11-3	CASSLGTRRTGETQYF	TGTGCCAGCAGCTTAGGGACTAGGCGAACTGGTGAGACCCAGTACTTC
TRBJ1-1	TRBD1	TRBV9	CASSPTGGTEAFF	TGTGCCAGCAGCCCTACAGGGGGCACTGAAGCTTTCTTT
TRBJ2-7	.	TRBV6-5	CAGVSVDSSYEQYF	TGTGCCGGGGTCTCGGTGGACAGCTCCTACGAGCAGTACTTC
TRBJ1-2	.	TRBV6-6	CASSYTTDSNYGYTF	TGTGCCAGCAGTTACACGACAGACTCTAACTATGGCTACACCTTC
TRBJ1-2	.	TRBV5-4	CASSLGQNGYTF	TGTGCCAGCAGCTTGGGACAGAATGGCTACACCTTC
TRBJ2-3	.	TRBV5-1	CASSLWGSNGGTDTQYF	TGCGCCAGCAGCTTGTGGGGCTCAAACGGCGGCACAGATACGCAGTATTTT